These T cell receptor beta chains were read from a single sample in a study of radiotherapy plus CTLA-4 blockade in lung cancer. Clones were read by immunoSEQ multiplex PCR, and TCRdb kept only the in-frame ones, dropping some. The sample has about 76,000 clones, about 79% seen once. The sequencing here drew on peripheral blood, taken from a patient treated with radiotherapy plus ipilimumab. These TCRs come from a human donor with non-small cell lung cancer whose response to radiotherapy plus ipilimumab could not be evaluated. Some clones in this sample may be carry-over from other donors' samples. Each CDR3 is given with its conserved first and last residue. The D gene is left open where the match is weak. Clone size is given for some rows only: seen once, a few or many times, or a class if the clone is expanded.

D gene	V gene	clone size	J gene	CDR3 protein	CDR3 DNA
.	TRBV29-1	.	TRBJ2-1	CSVAPPGSSYNEQFF	TGCAGCGTTGCCCCCCCGGGAAGCTCCTACAATGAGCAGTTCTTC
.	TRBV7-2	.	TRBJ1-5	CASSTQGSNQPQHF	TGTGCCAGCAGCACTCAGGGAAGCAATCAGCCCCAGCATTTT
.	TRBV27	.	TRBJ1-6	CASSPPGLDPPLHF	TGTGCCAGCAGTCCCCCTGGACTGGATCCACCCCTCCACTTT
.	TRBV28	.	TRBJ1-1	CASSSGFTEAFF	TGTGCCAGCAGTTCAGGGTTCACTGAAGCTTTCTTT
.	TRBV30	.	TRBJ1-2	CAWSVGAPWTYGYTF	TGTGCCTGGAGTGTGGGGGCCCCATGGACCTATGGCTACACCTTC
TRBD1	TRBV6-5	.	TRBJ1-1	CASTAVDRKGTEAFF	TGTGCCAGCACTGCCGTGGACAGGAAGGGGACTGAAGCTTTCTTT
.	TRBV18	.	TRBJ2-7	CASSPAGAPSYEQYF	TGTGCCAGCTCACCCGCAGGGGCCCCCTCCTACGAGCAGTACTTC
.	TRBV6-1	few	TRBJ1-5	CASSEGIGGNQPQHF	TGTGCCAGCAGTGAAGGAATAGGGGGCAATCAGCCCCAGCATTTT
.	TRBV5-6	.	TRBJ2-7	CASTSRGGLYEQYF	TGTGCCAGCACCTCGAGGGGAGGCCTCTACGAGCAGTACTTC
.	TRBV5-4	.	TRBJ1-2	CASSLSFSYGYTF	TGTGCCAGCAGCTTGTCGTTTTCCTATGGCTACACCTTC
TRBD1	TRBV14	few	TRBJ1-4	CASSFNRGSGEKLFF	TGTGCCAGCAGCTTCAACAGGGGATCTGGTGAAAAACTGTTTTTT
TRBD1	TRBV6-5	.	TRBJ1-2	CASSTQGGYGYTF	TGTGCCAGCAGCACTCAGGGGGGCTATGGCTACACCTTC
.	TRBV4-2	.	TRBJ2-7	CASSQGQSSYEQYF	TGTGCCAGCAGCCAAGGACAGAGCTCCTACGAGCAGTACTTC
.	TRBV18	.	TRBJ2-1	CASSPGLNEQFF	TGTGCCAGCTCACCAGGGCTCAATGAGCAGTTCTTC
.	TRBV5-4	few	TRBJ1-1	CASSFAGAMNTEAFF	TGTGCCAGCAGCTTCGCGGGGGCTATGAACACTGAAGCTTTCTTT
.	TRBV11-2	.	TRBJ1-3	CASSPSRGGNTIYF	TGTGCCAGCAGCCCCTCCCGGGGGGGAAACACCATATATTTT
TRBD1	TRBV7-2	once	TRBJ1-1	CASSLWQGGNTEAFF	TGTGCCAGCAGCTTATGGCAGGGGGGTAACACTGAAGCTTTCTTT
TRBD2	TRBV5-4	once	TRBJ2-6	CASSPGRISGANVLTF	TGTGCCAGCAGCCCCGGGAGGATTAGTGGGGCCAACGTCCTGACTTTC
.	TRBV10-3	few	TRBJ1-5	CASRDYTSNQPQHF	TGTGCCTCCCGGGATTATACTAGCAATCAGCCCCAGCATTTT
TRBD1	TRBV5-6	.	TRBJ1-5	CASSSQGASLQPQHF	TGTGCCAGCAGCTCACAGGGGGCTTCTCTTCAGCCCCAGCATTTT
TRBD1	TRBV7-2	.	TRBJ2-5	CASSLQGARWQETQYF	TGTGCCAGCAGCTTACAGGGGGCAAGGTGGCAAGAGACCCAGTACTTC
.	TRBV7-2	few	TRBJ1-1	CASSLAGSSMNTEAFF	TGTGCCAGCAGCTTAGCTGGCAGTTCCATGAACACTGAAGCTTTCTTT
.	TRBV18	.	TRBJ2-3	CASSPTGLTADTQYF	TGTGCCAGCTCACCAACAGGGCTCACGGCAGATACGCAGTATTTT
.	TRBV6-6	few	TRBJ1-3	CASSYVGASGNTIYF	TGTGCCAGCAGTTACGTTGGGGCCTCTGGAAACACCATATATTTT
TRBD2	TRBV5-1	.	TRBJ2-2	CASSPWRGESTGELFF	TGCGCCAGCAGCCCCTGGCGGGGGGAGAGTACCGGGGAGCTGTTTTTT
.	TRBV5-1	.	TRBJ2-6	CASSLEQVSGANVLTF	TGCGCCAGCAGCTTGGAACAGGTCTCTGGGGCCAACGTCCTGACTTTC
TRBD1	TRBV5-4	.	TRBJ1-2	CASSLMGQPYGYTF	TGTGCCAGCAGCCTAATGGGACAGCCTTATGGCTACACCTTC
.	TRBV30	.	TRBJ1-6	CAWSTPQGYNSPLHF	TGTGCCTGGAGTACACCGCAGGGGTATAATTCACCCCTCCACTTT
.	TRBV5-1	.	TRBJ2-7	CASSARTEGLRGYEQYF	TGCGCCAGCAGCGCCAGGACGGAGGGACTCCGGGGCTACGAGCAGTACTTC
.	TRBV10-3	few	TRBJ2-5	CAISQQGGETQYF	TGTGCCATCAGCCAACAGGGTGGGGAGACCCAGTACTTC
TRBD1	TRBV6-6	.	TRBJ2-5	CASSLTGVGSQETQYF	TGTGCCAGCAGTCTGACAGGGGTGGGGAGCCAAGAGACCCAGTACTTC
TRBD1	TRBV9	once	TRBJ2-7	CASSVGFIPGQGEGEQYF	TGTGCCAGCAGCGTAGGCTTCATCCCGGGACAGGGAGAGGGCGAGCAGTACTTC
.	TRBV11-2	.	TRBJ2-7	CASSLQPRDEQYF	TGTGCCAGCAGCTTGCAGCCCCGGGACGAGCAGTACTTC
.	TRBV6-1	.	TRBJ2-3	CATTDSTDTQYF	TGTGCCACGACAGATAGCACAGATACGCAGTATTTT
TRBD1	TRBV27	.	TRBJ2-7	CASSPDRAYEQYF	TGTGCCAGCAGCCCGGACAGGGCGTACGAGCAGTACTTC
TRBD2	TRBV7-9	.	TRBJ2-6	CAGGGPRSGANVLTF	TGTGCCGGGGGGGGACCCCGCTCTGGGGCCAACGTCCTGACTTTC
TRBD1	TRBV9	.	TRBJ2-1	CASSGGTGGYSEQFF	TGTGCCAGCAGCGGTGGGACAGGGGGATATAGTGAGCAGTTCTTC
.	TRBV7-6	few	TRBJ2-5	CASSKDRPALQETQYF	TGTGCCAGCAGCAAAGACAGGCCCGCTCTACAAGAGACCCAGTACTTC
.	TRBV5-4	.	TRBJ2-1	CASSLAQVVNEQFF	TGTGCCAGCAGCTTGGCCCAGGTAGTCAATGAGCAGTTCTTC
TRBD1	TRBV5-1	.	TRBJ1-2	CASSLASQGNNYGYTF	TGCGCCAGCAGCTTGGCTTCACAGGGGAATAACTATGGCTACACCTTC
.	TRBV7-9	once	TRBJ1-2	CASSSYTF	TGTGCCAGCAGCTCTTACACCTTC
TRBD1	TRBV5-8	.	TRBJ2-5	CASRGQGWSEETQYF	TGTGCCAGCAGGGGACAGGGTTGGTCAGAAGAGACCCAGTACTTC
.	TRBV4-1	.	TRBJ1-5	CASSQDGQGGQPQHF	TGCGCCAGCAGCCAAGATGGGCAGGGAGGTCAGCCCCAGCATTTT
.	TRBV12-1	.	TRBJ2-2	CASSPGGAGELFF	TGTGCCAGCAGCCCCGGCGGCGCCGGGGAGCTGTTTTTT
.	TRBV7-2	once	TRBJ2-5	CASTRLAQETQYF	TGTGCCAGCACGAGGCTAGCCCAGGAGACCCAGTACTTC
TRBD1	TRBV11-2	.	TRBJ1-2	CASSKGQGASGYGYTF	TGTGCCAGCAGCAAGGGACAGGGGGCATCGGGCTATGGCTACACCTTC
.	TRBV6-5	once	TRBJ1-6	CASSPRGSTLHF	TGTGCCAGCAGCCCTAGGGGGTCGACCCTCCACTTT
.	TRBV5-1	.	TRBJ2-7	CASRAAGSYEQYF	TGCGCCAGCAGAGCCGCCGGGTCCTACGAGCAGTACTTC
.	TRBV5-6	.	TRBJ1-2	CASSFPLSYGYTF	TGTGCCAGCAGCTTCCCACTATCCTATGGCTACACCTTC